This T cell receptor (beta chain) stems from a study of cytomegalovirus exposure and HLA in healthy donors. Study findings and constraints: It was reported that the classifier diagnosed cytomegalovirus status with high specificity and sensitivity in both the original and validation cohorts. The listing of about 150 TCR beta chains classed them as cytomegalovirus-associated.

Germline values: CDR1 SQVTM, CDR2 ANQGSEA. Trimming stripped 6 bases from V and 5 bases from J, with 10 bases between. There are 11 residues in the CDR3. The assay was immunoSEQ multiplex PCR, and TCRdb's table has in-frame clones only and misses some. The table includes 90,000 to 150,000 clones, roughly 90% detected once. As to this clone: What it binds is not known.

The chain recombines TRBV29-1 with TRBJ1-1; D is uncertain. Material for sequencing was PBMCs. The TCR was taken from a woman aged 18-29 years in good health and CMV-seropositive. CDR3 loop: CSVQSETEAFF. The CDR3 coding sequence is TGCAGCGTGCAGTCCGAAACTGAAGCTTTCTTT.